This TCR beta chain was sequenced during a study of T cell changes during pregnancy in multiple sclerosis. Sequenced by immunoSEQ multiplex PCR; TCRdb stores in-frame clones only, minus some. The table lists about 77,000 clones, 85% to 95% of them singletons. Germline CDR1 reads MNHNY; CDR2 reads SVGAGI (reference sequence). With V trimmed by 0 bases and J by 7 bases, 3 bases remained unmatched. CDR3 length equals 15 residues. The chain links TRBV6-6 to TRBJ2-1; 10 bases are a match to TRBD2. The sequence derives from a female donor in good health, enrolled as a control in a pregnancy study. Sample: peripheral blood, taken after pregnancy. CDR3 nucleotides: TGTGCCAGCAGTTACTCAAGCGGGAGGGCTAATGAGCAGTTCTTC. It codes for CASSYSSGRANEQFF.